This record concerns one T cell receptor beta chain sequence. Its specificity is not known. The sample originates from a study of shared clonotypes between healthy human individuals. General study results and limits: It was the non-shared clonotypes that had lower generation probabilities than clonotypes shared by all four donors.

Sorted subsets were amplified in replicate PCRs using about 200 ng DNA, tens of thousands of T cell genomes. Measured with immunoSEQ multiplex PCR; TCRdb has only the in-frame clones, and not every one. The table has about 1,900,000 clones, about 95% seen once. CD8 cells regarded as naive lacked CD45RO, were positively chosen for CCR7, and omitted terminally differentiated effector memory CD45RA+ cells. The CDR3 is made up of 11 amino acids. V was trimmed by 5 bases and J by 4 bases, leaving 2 bases between them. Germline-derived CDR1 and CDR2 are LGHNA and YSLEER. This TCR came from a man aged 18-30 years in good health. Input material: naive CD8+ T cells sorted from blood. This rearrangement joins TRBV4-3 to TRBJ2-2; D unresolved. This CDR3 reads CASSSTGELFF. Written as DNA, the CDR3 is TGCGCCAGCAGCAGCACCGGGGAGCTGTTTTTT.